This T cell receptor (beta chain) was identified during a study of T-cell memory formation after mild COVID-19 (dated by TCRdb to 2020 to 2022). Notes on the research overall: TCR sequence clusters from the two donors were largely donor specific. In two donors, T-cell clones that expanded and contracted after mild COVID-19 were followed by sequencing TCRalpha and TCRbeta repertoires longitudinally. The cohort comprised two young, previously healthy adult volunteers, one female and one male.

Ficoll-Paque density gradient centrifugation was the method used to isolate PBMCs. The data were produced on an Illumina NovaSeq 6000. Using 5'RACE with constant-segment primers, TCRalpha and TCRbeta cDNA libraries were constructed, with sample barcodes and unique molecular identifiers added in the process. Trizol reagent was used to extract RNA from every sample. Amplification of the libraries took two PCR steps, and the second step added a second sample barcode plus Illumina TruSeq adapters. The libraries were sequenced on an Illumina NovaSeq using 2 x 150 bp paired-end reads. Per the source publication's procedure: The reads were demultiplexed and collapsed into UMI-guided consensus sequences using migec v1.2.7. Using mixcr v2.1.11, UMI consensuses were aligned to TRA and TRB V and J templates and then assembled into clonotypes. Clonotypes were classified as expanded or contracted when called significant by both edgeR and NoisET, with noise models trained on biological replicates. edgeR calls used a false discovery rate-adjusted p below 0.01 and a log2 fold-change threshold of 1. As an exploratory analysis of dynamics, max-normalized trajectories of the 1000 most abundant clonotypes were examined by PCA with hierarchical clustering. Each responding clone was given a CD4 or CD8 phenotype based on the CD4+ and CD8+ repertoires, which had been sequenced separately. TCRdb reprocessed the public reads (quality trimming at Q25 with fastp, clone calling with MiXCR) and kept in-frame beta chains. Every CDR3 protein is listed once, alongside the most common genes and DNA of its rows. The V and J calls and clone size are TCRdb's, not the authors'. This sample is represented by approximately 89,000 distinct CDR3 sequences; approximately 23% of them were singletons. The biggest ten clones account for roughly 41% of the sample.

CDR1 and CDR2 are read off the germline V gene (reference sequence) as SEHNR and FQNEAQ. From the cysteine up to the phenylalanine, the CDR3 has a length of 13 residues. Only the CDR3 DNA stays, 39 bases, in frame from base 1. V loses 1 base of germline sequence and J loses 7 bases, and the interval between the two ends is 10 bases. What the authors observed across the whole study: Only a couple of mild cases were covered in the study, and larger cohorts including severe cases with pre-infection samples were considered necessary. Balanced CD4/CD8 phenotypes were observed for clones contracting from day 15 to 85, whereas a bias towards CD4+ was observed for a second wave of clones expanding from day 15 to 37. Whether the second-wave clones peaking on day 37 were SARS-CoV-2 specific was not confirmed. Contracting CD4+ clones turned up mainly in the CM and EM memory subsets, whereas EMRA was where CD8+ clones were enriched. Some responding clones were detected in pre-infection memory, which suggested that pre-existing cross-reactive memory T cells had joined the SARS-CoV-2 response.

This clonotype was found a few times. The specificity of this receptor is unknown. No base quality values were provided; no much bigger clone lies one nucleotide off. The chain joins TRBV7-9 to TRBJ1-1; tentative D gene TRBD1, with 6 bases matching. This receptor was obtained from a man younger than 35 who had mild COVID-19 (a few samples of this study predate the infection). The sample titles of this study are shuffled in the database, so cell type and time point are left out; the donor was told from shared clones. The sequenced material came from PBMCs or a T cell subset sorted from them (not recorded which). The bases read TGTGCCAGCAGCTTAGTCGGGGGCTATGAAGCTTTCTTT. The translation is CASSLVGGYEAFF. With all but the CDR3 taken from the reference TRBV7-9 and TRBJ1-1 genes, the full variable domain is: DTGVSQNPRHKITKRGQNVTFRCDPISEHNRLYWYRQTLGQGPEFLTYFQNEAQLEKSRLLSDRFSAERPKGSFSTLEIQRTEQGDSAMYLCASSLVGGYEAFFGQGTRLTVV.